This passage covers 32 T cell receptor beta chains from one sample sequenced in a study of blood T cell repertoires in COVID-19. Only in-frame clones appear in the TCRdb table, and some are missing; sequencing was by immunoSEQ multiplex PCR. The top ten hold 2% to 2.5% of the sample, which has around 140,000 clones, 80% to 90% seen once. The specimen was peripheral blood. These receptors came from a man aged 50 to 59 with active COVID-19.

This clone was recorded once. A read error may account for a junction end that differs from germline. CDR3: CASSPGLTKETQYF. As DNA, the CDR3 is TGTGCTAGCAGCCCCGGACTGACGAAAGAGACCCAGTACTTC. V is TRBV7-7 and J is TRBJ2-5; D is perhaps TRBD2 (5 bases). The germline CDR1 and CDR2 sequences are SSHAT and FNYEAQ (reference sequence). This CDR3 has 14 residues.

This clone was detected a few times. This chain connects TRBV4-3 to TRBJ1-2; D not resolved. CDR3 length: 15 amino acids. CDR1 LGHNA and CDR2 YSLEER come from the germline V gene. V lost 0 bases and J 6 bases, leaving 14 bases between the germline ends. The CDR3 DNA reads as TGCGCCAGCAGCCAAGAGCGATTTAGTACCCATGGCTACACCTTC. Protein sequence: CASSQERFSTHGYTF.

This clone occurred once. CDR3: CASSYTGGTDTQYF. DNA of the CDR3: TGCGCCAGCAGCTATACCGGCGGGACAGATACGCAGTATTTT. The rearrangement links TRBV5-1 to TRBJ2-3, with TRBD2 as a possible D gene (5 bases). From germline, CDR1 is SGHRS and CDR2 YFSETQ. The CDR3 is 14 amino acids. V shed 3 bases and J shed 3 bases, with 11 bases lying between them. Drawing the rest from reference TRBV5-1 and TRBJ2-3, the complete variable domain is KAGVTQTPRYLIKTRGQQVTLSCSPISGHRSVSWYQQTPGQGLQFLFEYFSETQRNKGNFPGRFSGRQFSNSRSEMNVSTLELGDSALYLCASSYTGGTDTQYFGPGTRLTVL.

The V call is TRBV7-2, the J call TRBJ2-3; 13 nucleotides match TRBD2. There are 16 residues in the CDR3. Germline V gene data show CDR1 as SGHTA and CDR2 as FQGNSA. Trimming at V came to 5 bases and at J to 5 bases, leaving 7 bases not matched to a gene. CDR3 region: CASSPLAGGPGDTQYF. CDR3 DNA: TGTGCCAGCAGCCCACTAGCGGGGGGGCCTGGAGATACGCAGTATTTT.

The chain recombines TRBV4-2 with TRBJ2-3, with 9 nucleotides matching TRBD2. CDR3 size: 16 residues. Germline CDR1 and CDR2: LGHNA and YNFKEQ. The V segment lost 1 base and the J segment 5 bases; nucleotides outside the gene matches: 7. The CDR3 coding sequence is TGTGCCAGCAGCCAAGGCCTAGCGGGGAATAGAGATACGCAGTATTTT. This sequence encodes CASSQGLAGNRDTQYF.

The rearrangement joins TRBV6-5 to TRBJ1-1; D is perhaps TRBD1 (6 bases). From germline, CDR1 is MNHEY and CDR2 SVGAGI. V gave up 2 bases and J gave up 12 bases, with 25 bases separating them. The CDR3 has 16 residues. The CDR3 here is CASSYGGTARVVRTFF. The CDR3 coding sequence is TGTGCCAGCAGTTACGGGGGCACGGCTCGAGTTGTACGGACTTTCTTT.

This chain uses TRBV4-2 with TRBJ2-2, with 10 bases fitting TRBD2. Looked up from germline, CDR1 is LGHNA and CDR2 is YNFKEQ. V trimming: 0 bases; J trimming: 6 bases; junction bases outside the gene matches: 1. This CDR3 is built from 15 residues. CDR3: CASSQESGGAGELFF. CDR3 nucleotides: TGTGCCAGCAGCCAAGAAAGCGGGGGGGCCGGGGAGCTGTTTTTT.

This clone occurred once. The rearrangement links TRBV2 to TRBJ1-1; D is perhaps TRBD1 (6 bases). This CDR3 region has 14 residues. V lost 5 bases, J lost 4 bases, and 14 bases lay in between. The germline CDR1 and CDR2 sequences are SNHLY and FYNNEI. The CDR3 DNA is TGTGCCAGCAGTAGATCAGGGGTTGGCACTGAAGCTTTCTTT. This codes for CASSRSGVGTEAFF. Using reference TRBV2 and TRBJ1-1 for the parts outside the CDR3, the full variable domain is EPEVTQTPSHQVTQMGQEVILRCVPISNHLYFYWYRQILGQKVEFLVSFYNNEISEKSEIFDDQFSVERPDGSNFTLKIRSTKLEDSAMYFCASSRSGVGTEAFFGQGTRLTVV.

The CDR3 loop is CASTPRQNTGELFF. CDR3 nucleotides: TGTGCCAGCACACCCAGACAGAACACCGGGGAGCTGTTTTTT. This chain joins TRBV2 and TRBJ2-2; no reliable D call. Looked up from germline, CDR1 is SNHLY and CDR2 is FYNNEI. V lost 7 bases and J lost 1, with 10 bases in between. The CDR3 is 14 amino acids.

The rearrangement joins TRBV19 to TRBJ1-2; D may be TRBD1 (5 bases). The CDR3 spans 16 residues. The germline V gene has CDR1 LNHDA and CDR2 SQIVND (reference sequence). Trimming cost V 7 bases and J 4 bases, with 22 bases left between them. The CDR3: CASTPPGHRKAYGYTF. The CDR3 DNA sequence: TGTGCCAGTACTCCCCCTGGTCACAGGAAGGCCTATGGCTACACCTTC.

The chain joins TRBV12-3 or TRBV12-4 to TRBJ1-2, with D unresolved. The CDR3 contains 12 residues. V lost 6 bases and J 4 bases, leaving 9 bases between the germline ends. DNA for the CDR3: TGTGCCAGCAGCGTACGGGGCTATGGCTACACCTTC. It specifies CASSVRGYGYTF.

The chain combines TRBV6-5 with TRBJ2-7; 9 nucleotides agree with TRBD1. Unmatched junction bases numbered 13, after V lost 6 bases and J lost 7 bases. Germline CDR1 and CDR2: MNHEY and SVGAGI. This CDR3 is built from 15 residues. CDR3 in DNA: TGTGCCAGCAGCCACCCGGGACAGGGTCTAGGGGAGCAGTACTTC. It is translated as CASSHPGQGLGEQYF.

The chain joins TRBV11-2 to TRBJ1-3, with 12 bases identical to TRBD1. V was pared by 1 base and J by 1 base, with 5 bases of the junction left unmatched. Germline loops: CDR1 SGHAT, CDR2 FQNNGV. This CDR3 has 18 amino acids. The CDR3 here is CASSLAGQGAPSGNTIYF. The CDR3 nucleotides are TGTGCCAGCAGCTTAGCGGGACAGGGGGCCCCATCTGGAAACACCATATATTTT.

CDR3 residues: CASSYRGGTPTDTQYF. In DNA, the CDR3 is TGTGCCAGCAGCTACCGGGGGGGTACCCCCACAGATACGCAGTATTTT. The chain combines TRBV11-3 with TRBJ2-3, with 8 bases that match TRBD2. The length of the CDR3 is 16 residues. Germline V lookup: CDR1 SGHNT, CDR2 YENEEA. The junction had 8 bases not matched to a gene; V was cut back by 4 bases and J by 2 bases.

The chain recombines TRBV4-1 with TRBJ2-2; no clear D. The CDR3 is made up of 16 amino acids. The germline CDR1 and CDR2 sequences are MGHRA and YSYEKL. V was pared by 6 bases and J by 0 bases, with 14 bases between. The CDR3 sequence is CASRSGGSANTGELFF. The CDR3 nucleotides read TGCGCCAGCAGGTCGGGTGGGTCGGCGAACACCGGGGAGCTGTTTTTT.

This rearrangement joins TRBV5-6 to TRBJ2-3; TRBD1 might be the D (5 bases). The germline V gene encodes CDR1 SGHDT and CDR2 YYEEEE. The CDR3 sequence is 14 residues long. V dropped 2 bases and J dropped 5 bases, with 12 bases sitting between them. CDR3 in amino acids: CASSFLGVGDTQYF. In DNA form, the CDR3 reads TGTGCCAGCAGCTTTTTAGGGGTCGGAGATACGCAGTATTTT.

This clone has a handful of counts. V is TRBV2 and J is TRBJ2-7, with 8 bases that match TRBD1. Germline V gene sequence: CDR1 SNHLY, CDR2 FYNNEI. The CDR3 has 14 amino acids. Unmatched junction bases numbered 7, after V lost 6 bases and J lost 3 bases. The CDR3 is CASRVTGALYEQYF. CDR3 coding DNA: TGTGCCAGCAGGGTGACAGGGGCCCTCTACGAGCAGTACTTC.

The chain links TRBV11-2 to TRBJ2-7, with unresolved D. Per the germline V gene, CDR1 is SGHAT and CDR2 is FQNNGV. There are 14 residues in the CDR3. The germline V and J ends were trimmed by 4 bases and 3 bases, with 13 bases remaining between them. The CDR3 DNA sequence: TGTGCCAGCAGCTCCAATGGCCCGGGCTACGAGCAGTACTTC. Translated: CASSSNGPGYEQYF.

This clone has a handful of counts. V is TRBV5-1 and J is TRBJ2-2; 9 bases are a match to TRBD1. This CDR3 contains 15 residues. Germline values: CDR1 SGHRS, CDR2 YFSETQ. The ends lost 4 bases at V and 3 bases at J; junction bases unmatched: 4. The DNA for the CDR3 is TGCGCCAGCAGCCCACGACAGGGGGACACCGGGGAGCTGTTTTTT. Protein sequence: CASSPRQGDTGELFF. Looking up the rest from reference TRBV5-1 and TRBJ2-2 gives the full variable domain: KAGVTQTPRYLIKTRGQQVTLSCSPISGHRSVSWYQQTPGQGLQFLFEYFSETQRNKGNFPGRFSGRQFSNSRSEMNVSTLELGDSALYLCASSPRQGDTGELFFGEGSRLTVL.

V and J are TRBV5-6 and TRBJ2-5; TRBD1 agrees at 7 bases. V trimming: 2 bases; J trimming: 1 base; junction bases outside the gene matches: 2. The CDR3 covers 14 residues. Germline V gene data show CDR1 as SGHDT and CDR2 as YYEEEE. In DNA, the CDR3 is TGTGCCAGCAGCTTCCGACAGGGCCAAGAGACCCAGTACTTC. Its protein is CASSFRQGQETQYF.

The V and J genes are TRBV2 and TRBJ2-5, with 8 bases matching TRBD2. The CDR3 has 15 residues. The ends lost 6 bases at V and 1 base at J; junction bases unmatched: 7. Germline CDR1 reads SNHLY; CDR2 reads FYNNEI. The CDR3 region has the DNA TGTGCCAGCAGCGGGGTAGCGGGACCCCAAGAGACCCAGTACTTC. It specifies CASSGVAGPQETQYF.

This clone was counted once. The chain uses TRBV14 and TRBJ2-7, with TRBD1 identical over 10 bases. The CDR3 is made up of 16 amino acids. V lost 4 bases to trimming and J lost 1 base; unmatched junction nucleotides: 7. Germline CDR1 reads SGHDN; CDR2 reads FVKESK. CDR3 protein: CASSPRGQGNSYEQYF. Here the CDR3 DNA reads TGTGCCAGCAGCCCCCGGGGACAGGGGAATTCCTACGAGCAGTACTTC.

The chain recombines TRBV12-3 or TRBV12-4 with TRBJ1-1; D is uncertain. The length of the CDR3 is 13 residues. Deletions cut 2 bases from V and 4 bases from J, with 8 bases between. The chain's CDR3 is CASSLKGATEAFF. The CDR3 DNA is TGTGCCAGCAGTTTAAAGGGAGCCACTGAAGCTTTCTTT.

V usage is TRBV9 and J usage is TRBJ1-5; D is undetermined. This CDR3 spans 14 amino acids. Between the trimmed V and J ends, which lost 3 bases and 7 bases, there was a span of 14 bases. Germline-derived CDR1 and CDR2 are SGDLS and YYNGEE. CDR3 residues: CASSGRGIWQPQHF. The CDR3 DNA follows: TGTGCCAGCAGCGGTCGGGGTATATGGCAGCCCCAGCATTTT.

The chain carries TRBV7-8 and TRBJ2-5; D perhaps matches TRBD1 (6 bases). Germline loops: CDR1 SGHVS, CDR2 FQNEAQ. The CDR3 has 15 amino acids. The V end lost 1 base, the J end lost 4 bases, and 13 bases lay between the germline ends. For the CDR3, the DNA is TGTGCCAGCAGCTTAGAGGCCAGGGGCGGAGAGACCCAGTACTTC. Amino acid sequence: CASSLEARGGETQYF.

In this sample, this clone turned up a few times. CDR3 in DNA: TGCAGCGTTGAGGGACAAAATTATGGCTACACCTTC. This gives the protein CSVEGQNYGYTF. V and J are TRBV29-1 and TRBJ1-2; perhaps TRBD1 as D (6 bases). Germline loops: CDR1 SQVTM, CDR2 ANQGSEA. V dropped 3 bases and J dropped 5 bases, with 10 bases sitting between them. The CDR3 totals 12 residues. The full variable domain, completed using reference TRBV29-1 and TRBJ1-2, is SAVISQKPSRDICQRGTSLTIQCQVDSQVTMMFWYRQQPGQSLTLIATANQGSEATYESGFVIDKFPISRPNLTFSTLTVSNMSPEDSSIYLCSVEGQNYGYTFGSGTRLTVV.

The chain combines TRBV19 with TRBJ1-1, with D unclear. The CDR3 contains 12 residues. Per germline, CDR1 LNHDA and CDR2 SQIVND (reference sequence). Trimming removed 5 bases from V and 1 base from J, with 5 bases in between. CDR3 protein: CASSRKNTEAFF. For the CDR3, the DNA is TGTGCCAGTAGTCGTAAGAACACTGAAGCTTTCTTT.

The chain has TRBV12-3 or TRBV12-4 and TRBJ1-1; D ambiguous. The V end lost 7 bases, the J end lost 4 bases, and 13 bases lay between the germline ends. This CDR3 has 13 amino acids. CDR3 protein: CASNPGGPTEAFF. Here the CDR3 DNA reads TGTGCCAGCAACCCTGGAGGGCCCACTGAAGCTTTCTTT.

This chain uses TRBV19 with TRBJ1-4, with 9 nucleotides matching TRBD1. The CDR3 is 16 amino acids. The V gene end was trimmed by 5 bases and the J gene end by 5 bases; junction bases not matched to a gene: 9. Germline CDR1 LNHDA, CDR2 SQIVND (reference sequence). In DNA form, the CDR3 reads TGTGCCAGTAGTTTGCCGATGGGACAGGGAAATGAAAAACTGTTTTTT. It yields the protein CASSLPMGQGNEKLFF.

In DNA form, the CDR3 reads TGTGCCAGCTCACCACCCGGTCCAAAAGAGACCCAGTACTTC. Translated: CASSPPGPKETQYF. The rearrangement joins TRBV18 to TRBJ2-5; D remains unclear. CDR1 KGHSH and CDR2 LQKENI come from the germline V gene. Deletions cut 0 bases from V and 3 bases from J, with 8 bases between. The CDR3 sequence is 14 residues long.

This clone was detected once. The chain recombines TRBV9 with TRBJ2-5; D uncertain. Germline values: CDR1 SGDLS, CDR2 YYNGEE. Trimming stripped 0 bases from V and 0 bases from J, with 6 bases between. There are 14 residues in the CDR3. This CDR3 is CASSVALNQETQYF. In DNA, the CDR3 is TGTGCCAGCAGCGTAGCACTGAACCAAGAGACCCAGTACTTC.

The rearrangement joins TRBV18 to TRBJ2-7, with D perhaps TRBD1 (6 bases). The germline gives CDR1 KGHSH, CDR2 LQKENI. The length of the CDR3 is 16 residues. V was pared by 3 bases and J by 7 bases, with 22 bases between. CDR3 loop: CASSPPHRASQGEQYF. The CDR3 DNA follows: TGTGCCAGCTCACCTCCACACAGGGCCTCCCAGGGGGAGCAGTACTTC.